This TCR beta chain was identified in a study of siplizumab effects on memory and regulatory T cells. Study observations and caveats: Naive T cells appeared more varied than memory cells and looked like key alloresponse contributors. Among mappable alloreactive CD4+ clones, the Treg-derived fraction averaged around 66% with siplizumab versus about 30% in controls.

For this clone: The antigen is unknown.

Libraries were prepared by immunoSEQ multiplex PCR; TCRdb keeps only in-frame clonotypes and omits some of them. The sample holds about 68,000 clones, 90% to 95% seen once. The V end was cut by 5 bases, the J end by 5 bases, with 7 bases between. The germline V gene has CDR1 ENHRY and CDR2 SYGVKD. There are 12 residues in the CDR3. J is TRBJ2-1 and V is TRBV10-3; D uncertain. The clonotype comes from a human donor in good health. Sequencing input: CD8+ T cells sorted from blood. Here the CDR3 reads CAISPEDNEQFF. In DNA, the CDR3 is TGTGCCATCAGTCCAGAGGACAATGAGCAGTTCTTC.